This entry lists 27 T cell receptor beta chains sequenced from one sample in a study of cytomegalovirus exposure and HLA in healthy donors. Both 60 Vbeta primers and 13 Jbeta primers went into the PCR. This table comes from immunoSEQ multiplex PCR, and its TCRdb copy is limited to in-frame clones, with some not included. The sample data list 35,000 to 45,000 clones. The specimen sequenced was PBMCs. The receptor source for this set is a woman in her twenties or thirties in good health and CMV-seropositive.

This sequence joins TRBV29-1 and TRBJ2-3; 9 bases are a match to TRBD2. CDR1 is SQVTM and CDR2 is ANQGSEA in the germline V gene. V was clipped by 3 bases and J by 0 bases; unmatched bases: 4. The CDR3 is 15 amino acids. The CDR3 here is CSVELAGTSTDTQYF. CDR3 in DNA: TGCAGCGTTGAGCTAGCGGGGACTAGCACAGATACGCAGTATTTT.

The rearrangement joins TRBV5-6 to TRBJ1-5; TRBD1 matches 7 bases. This CDR3 comprises 14 residues. With V trimmed by 4 bases and J by 7 bases, 8 bases remained unmatched. From germline, CDR1 is SGHDT and CDR2 YYEEEE. For the CDR3, the DNA is TGTGCCAGCAGCCGGACAGGCCCCCGGCAGCCCCAGCATTTT. Its translation: CASSRTGPRQPQHF.

The rearrangement links TRBV13 to TRBJ2-3, with 15 bases matching TRBD2. This CDR3 region has 18 residues. Trimming took 1 base from V and 3 from J; bases not matched to a gene: 5. Per germline, CDR1 PRHDT and CDR2 FYEKMQ (reference sequence). Here the CDR3 DNA reads TGTGCCAGCAGCTTAGTTGGACTAGCGGGGGGGTGGACAGATACGCAGTATTTT. It yields the protein CASSLVGLAGGWTDTQYF.

The V gene is TRBV5-6, the J gene TRBJ1-2; the D gene is possibly TRBD1 (6 bases). V lost 1 base and J lost 6, with 13 bases in between. This CDR3 comprises 14 residues. Germline CDR1 and CDR2: SGHDT and YYEEEE. CDR3 residues: CASSLLTGSNGYTF. The CDR3 bases are TGTGCCAGCAGCTTGCTTACAGGGTCGAATGGCTACACCTTC.

The chain is built from TRBV4-1 and TRBJ2-7, with 12 bases identical to TRBD2. Looked up from germline, CDR1 is MGHRA and CDR2 is YSYEKL. The CDR3 consists of 16 residues. The junction had 9 bases not matched to a gene; V was cut back by 3 bases and J by 6 bases. The CDR3 loop is CASSQLSSGGAREQYF. CDR3 nucleotide sequence: TGCGCCAGCAGCCAGCTTTCTAGCGGGGGGGCTCGCGAGCAGTACTTC.

This chain connects TRBV18 to TRBJ2-5; 8 bases match TRBD1. The J call may be mistaken, given a closer DNA end match to TRBJ2-7. This CDR3 is 16 amino acids long. Germline V lookup: CDR1 KGHSH, CDR2 LQKENI. The CDR3 sequence: CASSPTPDRGSYEQYF. In nucleotides, the CDR3 is TGTGCCAGCTCACCTACGCCCGACAGGGGAAGTTACGAGCAGTACTTC.

V usage is TRBV4-1 and J usage is TRBJ1-4; no definite D call. The CDR3 runs to 13 residues. Germline V gene lookup returns CDR1 MGHRA and CDR2 YSYEKL. V lost 0 bases and J 17 bases, leaving 16 bases between the germline ends. The CDR3 is CASSQDGIPLLFF. The CDR3 nucleotides are TGCGCCAGCAGCCAAGACGGTATCCCTCTCCTTTTTTTT.

The chain couples TRBV29-1 to TRBJ2-1; D may be TRBD1 (5 bases). The germline CDR1 and CDR2 sequences are SQVTM and ANQGSEA. Deletions cut 3 bases from V and 4 bases from J, with 7 bases between. This CDR3 contains 12 residues. CDR3 sequence reads: CSVEDKYNEQFF. The CDR3 DNA follows: TGCAGCGTTGAGGACAAATACAATGAGCAGTTCTTC.

This rearrangement joins TRBV18 to TRBJ1-6; 9 bases are shared with TRBD1. The CDR3 has 16 residues. Germline CDR1 reads KGHSH; CDR2 reads LQKENI. V lost 3 bases and J lost 7; bases outside the gene matches: 7. The CDR3 region is CASSPGTGQGNSPLHF. In DNA form, the CDR3 reads TGTGCCAGCTCACCCGGGACAGGGCAGGGGAATTCACCCCTCCACTTT. Using reference TRBV18 and TRBJ1-6 for the parts outside the CDR3, the full variable domain is NAGVMQNPRHLVRRRGQEARLRCSPMKGHSHVYWYRQLPEEGLKFMVYLQKENIIDESGMPKERFSAEFPKEGPSILRIQQVVRGDSAAYFCASSPGTGQGNSPLHFGNGTRLTVT.

The chain is built from TRBV7-8 and TRBJ1-1; D possibly corresponds to TRBD1 (6 bases). Germline CDR1 is SGHVS and CDR2 is FQNEAQ. The CDR3 spans 17 residues. V was shortened by 5 bases and J by 0 bases, with 19 bases between the two germline ends. The CDR3 coding sequence is TGTGCCAGCAGCCAACGACAGGCCACACTTTTGAACACTGAAGCTTTCTTT. Amino acids: CASSQRQATLLNTEAFF. Using reference TRBV7-8 and TRBJ1-1 for the parts outside the CDR3, the full variable domain is GAGVSQSPRYKVAKRGQDVALRCDPISGHVSLFWYQQALGQGPEFLTYFQNEAQLDKSGLPSDRFFAERPEGSVSTLKIQRTQQEDSAVYLCASSQRQATLLNTEAFFGQGTRLTVV.

The chain employs TRBV28 and TRBJ2-7, with a tentative D call TRBD1 (6 bases). V was pared by 3 bases and J by 6 bases, with 18 bases between. This CDR3 comprises 15 residues. Germline CDR1 is MDHEN and CDR2 is SYDVKM. In nucleotides, the CDR3 is TGTGCCAGCAGTTTTGAACAGGGAACTACCCTCGAGCAGTACTTC. It codes for CASSFEQGTTLEQYF.

The rearrangement uses TRBV7-2 and TRBJ2-3; D is possibly TRBD2 (6 bases). Germline V lookup: CDR1 SGHTA, CDR2 FQGNSA. Between the trimmed V and J ends, which lost 1 base and 11 bases, there was a span of 25 bases. This CDR3 has 17 amino acids. The CDR3 reads CASSLGRGPITQWGQYF. The CDR3, as DNA: TGTGCCAGCAGCTTAGGGCGGGGCCCAATAACACAGTGGGGGCAGTATTTT.

The gene calls are TRBV4-1 and TRBJ2-5; TRBD2 aligns across 9 bases. After removal of 4 bases from V and 2 bases from J, the junction contained 14 bases not matched to a gene. Germline V gene data show CDR1 as MGHRA and CDR2 as YSYEKL. The CDR3 is 18 amino acids. CDR3 region: CASSRGTSGGLGQETQYF. The CDR3 nucleotides read TGCGCCAGCAGCCGGGGGACGAGCGGGGGGCTTGGACAAGAGACCCAGTACTTC.

The V call is TRBV25-1, the J call TRBJ1-1; D gene ambiguous. Germline assignment: CDR1 MGHDK and CDR2 SYGVNS. Trimming took 7 bases from V and 1 from J, leaving 10 bases between them. This CDR3 region has 13 residues. DNA for the CDR3: TGTGCCAGCACCCCACGGAGGAACACTGAAGCTTTCTTT. It translates to CASTPRRNTEAFF.

The V gene is TRBV6-1, the J gene TRBJ1-5; D is possibly TRBD1 (5 bases). The germline CDR1 and CDR2 sequences are MNHNS and SASEGT. Trimming removed 5 bases from V and 6 bases from J, with 14 bases in between. This CDR3 contains 14 residues. The chain's CDR3 is CASSPRLGGQPQHF. Here the CDR3 DNA reads TGTGCCAGCAGTCCACGGCTGGGGGGTCAGCCCCAGCATTTT.

V is TRBV5-1 and J is TRBJ2-1, with 8 bases identical to TRBD1. Trimming cost V 4 bases and J 8 bases; bases outside gene matches: 5. The CDR3 covers 13 residues. Germline values: CDR1 SGHRS, CDR2 YFSETQ. The CDR3 region is CASSQGAVDEQFF. The CDR3 bases are TGCGCCAGCAGCCAGGGGGCAGTGGATGAGCAGTTCTTC. Variable domain in full (rest from reference TRBV5-1 and TRBJ2-1): KAGVTQTPRYLIKTRGQQVTLSCSPISGHRSVSWYQQTPGQGLQFLFEYFSETQRNKGNFPGRFSGRQFSNSRSEMNVSTLELGDSALYLCASSQGAVDEQFFGPGTRLTVL.

The V gene is TRBV11-3, the J gene TRBJ2-7, with 9 bases that match TRBD1. The CDR3 runs 15 residues. The junction had 10 bases not matched to a gene; V was cut back by 7 bases and J by 3 bases. The germline gives CDR1 SGHNT, CDR2 YENEEA. CDR3 sequence: CASNQAGQGFYEQYF. The CDR3 bases are TGTGCCAGCAACCAGGCGGGACAGGGTTTCTACGAGCAGTACTTC.

The V and J genes are TRBV5-1 and TRBJ1-1; a weak D match, TRBD1 (5 bases). CDR1 is SGHRS and CDR2 is YFSETQ in the germline V gene. The CDR3 has 14 amino acids. The V end lost 4 bases, the J end lost 2 bases, and 12 bases lay between the germline ends. The CDR3: CASSAGRLNTEAFF. CDR3 DNA: TGCGCCAGCAGCGCGGGACGGCTAAACACTGAAGCTTTCTTT.

This rearrangement joins TRBV19 to TRBJ1-1; D is possibly TRBD1 (5 bases). V was cut by 5 bases and J by 6 bases, with 7 bases left in between. The germline V gene encodes CDR1 LNHDA and CDR2 SQIVND (reference sequence). The CDR3 sequence is 11 residues long. The CDR3 region has the DNA TGTGCCAGTAGTCAGGGATCTGAAGCTTTCTTT. Translation: CASSQGSEAFF.

The CDR3 reads CASRGGDGGTEAFF. In DNA form, the CDR3 reads TGCGCCAGCCGTGGGGGGGATGGGGGCACTGAAGCTTTCTTT. The chain has TRBV5-1 and TRBJ1-1; the D gene is possibly TRBD1 (5 bases). The V gene lost 7 bases and the J gene lost 4 bases, with 17 bases spanning the gap. The V gene's germline CDR1 is SGHRS and CDR2 YFSETQ. The CDR3 sequence is 14 residues long.

The genes are TRBV18 and TRBJ1-1; TRBD1 matches at 7 bases. With V trimmed by 5 bases and J by 0 bases, 15 bases remained unmatched. This CDR3 has 18 residues. The germline gives CDR1 KGHSH, CDR2 LQKENI. CDR3: CASSSYAGTEDMNTEAFF. The CDR3 DNA reads TGTGCCAGCTCATCCTATGCCGGGACAGAAGACATGAACACTGAAGCTTTCTTT.

V and J are TRBV27 and TRBJ2-3, with TRBD2 matching 10 bases. Germline-derived CDR1 and CDR2 are MNHEY and SMNVEV (reference sequence). V shed 7 bases and J 1 base; nucleotides not matched to a gene: 11. The CDR3 contains 17 residues. As DNA, the CDR3 is TGTGCCAGCATCTCCTTAGCGGGGGGCATTCGCACAGATACGCAGTATTTT. Amino acids: CASISLAGGIRTDTQYF.

The V and J genes are TRBV2 and TRBJ1-2, with 8 bases aligning to TRBD1. This CDR3 spans 15 amino acids. Trimming removed 8 bases from V and 8 bases from J; junction bases left unmatched: 16. From germline, CDR1 is SNHLY and CDR2 FYNNEI. The CDR3 bases are TGTGCCAGCTCCGTCAAAAGGGACAGGACGAGGGGCTACACCTTC. Translation gives CASSVKRDRTRGYTF.

The gene calls are TRBV30 and TRBJ2-7; perhaps TRBD2 as D (7 bases). Germline-derived CDR1 and CDR2 are GTSNPN and SVGIG (reference sequence). The CDR3 is 13 amino acids. V was clipped by 3 bases and J by 4 bases, with 13 bases between them. The DNA for the CDR3 is TGTGCCTGGAGACCCGGGGGGCGGTACGAGCAGTACTTC. Translating gives CAWRPGGRYEQYF.

The rearrangement links TRBV6-5 to TRBJ2-3; the D gene is possibly TRBD2 (6 bases). V was trimmed by 4 bases and J by 3 bases, leaving 8 bases between them. CDR1 is MNHEY and CDR2 is SVGAGI in the germline V gene. This CDR3 is 13 amino acids long. The CDR3 here is CASSLGGTDTQYF. In nucleotides, the CDR3 is TGTGCCAGCAGTTTGGGAGGTACAGATACGCAGTATTTT.

J is TRBJ2-7 and V is TRBV5-1, with D tentatively TRBD1 (6 bases). V was trimmed by 2 bases and J by 2 bases, leaving 11 bases between them. The CDR3 has 14 residues. Germline lookup yields CDR1 SGHRS and CDR2 YFSETQ. CDR3 loop: CASSLDTGTYEQYF. DNA of the CDR3: TGCGCCAGCAGCTTAGATACAGGGACCTACGAGCAGTACTTC.

V gene TRBV27 combines with J gene TRBJ2-2; D is ambiguous. The CDR3 consists of 15 residues. V lost 7 bases, J lost 0 bases, and 12 bases lay in between. CDR1 and CDR2 from the germline V gene are MNHEY and SMNVEV (reference sequence). The CDR3 reads CASTTRIPNTGELFF. CDR3 in DNA: TGTGCCAGCACCACTCGAATACCGAACACCGGGGAGCTGTTTTTT.